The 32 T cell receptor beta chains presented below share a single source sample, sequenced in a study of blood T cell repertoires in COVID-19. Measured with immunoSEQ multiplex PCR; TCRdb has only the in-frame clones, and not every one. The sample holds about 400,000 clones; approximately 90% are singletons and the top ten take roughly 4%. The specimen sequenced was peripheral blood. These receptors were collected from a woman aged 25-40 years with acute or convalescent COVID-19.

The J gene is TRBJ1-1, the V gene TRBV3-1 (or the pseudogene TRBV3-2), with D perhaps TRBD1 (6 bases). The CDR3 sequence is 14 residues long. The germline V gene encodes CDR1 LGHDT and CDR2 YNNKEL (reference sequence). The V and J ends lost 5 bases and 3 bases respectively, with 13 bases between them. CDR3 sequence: CASSLKTGYTEAFF. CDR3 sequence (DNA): TGTGCCAGCAGCTTAAAAACAGGGTACACTGAAGCTTTCTTT.

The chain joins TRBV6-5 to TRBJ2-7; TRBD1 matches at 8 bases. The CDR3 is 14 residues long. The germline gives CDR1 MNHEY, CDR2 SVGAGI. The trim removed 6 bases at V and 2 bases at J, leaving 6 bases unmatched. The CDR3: CASSVGQETYEQYF. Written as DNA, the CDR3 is TGTGCCAGCAGCGTGGGACAGGAGACCTACGAGCAGTACTTC.

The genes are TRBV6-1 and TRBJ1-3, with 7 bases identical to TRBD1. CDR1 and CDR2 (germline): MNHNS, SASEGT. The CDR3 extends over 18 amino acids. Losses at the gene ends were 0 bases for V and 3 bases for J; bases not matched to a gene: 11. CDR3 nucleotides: TGTGCCAGCAGTGAAGCTTCAGGGGGGCGCGCGTATGGAAACACCATATATTTT. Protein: CASSEASGGRAYGNTIYF.

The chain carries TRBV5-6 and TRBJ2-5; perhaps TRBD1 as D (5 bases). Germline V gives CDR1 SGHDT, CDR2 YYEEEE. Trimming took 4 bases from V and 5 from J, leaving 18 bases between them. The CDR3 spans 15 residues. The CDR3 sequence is CASSPDRRLKETQYF. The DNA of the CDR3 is TGTGCCAGCAGCCCCGACAGACGGCTAAAGGAGACCCAGTACTTC.

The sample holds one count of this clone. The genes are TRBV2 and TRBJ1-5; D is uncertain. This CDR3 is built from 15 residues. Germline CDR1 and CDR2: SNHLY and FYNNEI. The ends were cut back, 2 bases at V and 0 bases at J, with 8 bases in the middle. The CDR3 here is CASSEYSYSNQPQHF. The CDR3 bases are TGTGCCAGCAGTGAATACAGTTATAGCAATCAGCCCCAGCATTTT.

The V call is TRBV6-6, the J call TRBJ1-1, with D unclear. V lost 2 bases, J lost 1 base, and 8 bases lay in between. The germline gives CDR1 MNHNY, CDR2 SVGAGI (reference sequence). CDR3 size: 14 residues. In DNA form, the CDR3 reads TGTGCCAGCAGTTACGACTTCCAGAACACTGAAGCTTTCTTT. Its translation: CASSYDFQNTEAFF.

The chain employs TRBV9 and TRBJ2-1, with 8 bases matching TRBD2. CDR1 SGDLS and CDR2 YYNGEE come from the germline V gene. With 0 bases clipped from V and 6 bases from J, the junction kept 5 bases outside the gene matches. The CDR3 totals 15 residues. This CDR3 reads CASSVDSSGFNEQFF. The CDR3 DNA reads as TGTGCCAGCAGCGTAGATTCTAGCGGGTTCAATGAGCAGTTCTTC. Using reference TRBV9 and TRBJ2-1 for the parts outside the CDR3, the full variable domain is DSGVTQTPKHLITATGQRVTLRCSPRSGDLSVYWYQQSLDQGLQFLIQYYNGEERAKGNILERFSAQQFPDLHSELNLSSLELGDSALYFCASSVDSSGFNEQFFGPGTRLTVL.

The CDR3 DNA follows: TGTGCCAGCAGCCCAATACTAATGAGGGAGGATAGCACAGATACGCAGTATTTT. Protein product: CASSPILMREDSTDTQYF. V is TRBV12-1 and J is TRBJ2-3; the D call in the table, TRBD2, was not verified against the DNA. TRBV12-1 is given as a pseudogene. CDR3 length equals 18 residues.

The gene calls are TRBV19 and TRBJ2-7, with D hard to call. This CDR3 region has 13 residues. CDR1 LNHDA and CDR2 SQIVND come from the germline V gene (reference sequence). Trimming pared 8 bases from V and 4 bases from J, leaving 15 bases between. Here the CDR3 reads CASREGSGYEQYF. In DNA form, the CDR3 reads TGTGCCAGTCGTGAAGGTTCCGGGTACGAGCAGTACTTC.

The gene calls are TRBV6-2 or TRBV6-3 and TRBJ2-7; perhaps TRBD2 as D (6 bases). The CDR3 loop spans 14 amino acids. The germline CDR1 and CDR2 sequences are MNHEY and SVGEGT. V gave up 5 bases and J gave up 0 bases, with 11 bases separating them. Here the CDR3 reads CASSHGGSSYEQYF. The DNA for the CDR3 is TGTGCCAGCAGTCACGGGGGTAGCTCCTACGAGCAGTACTTC.

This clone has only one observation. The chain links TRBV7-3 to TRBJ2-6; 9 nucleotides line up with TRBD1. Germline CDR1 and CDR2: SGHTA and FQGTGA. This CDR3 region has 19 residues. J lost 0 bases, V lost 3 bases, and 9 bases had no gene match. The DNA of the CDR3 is TGTGCCAGCAGCTTTCTTCCGGGACAGGGAAACTCTGGGGCCAACGTCCTGACTTTC. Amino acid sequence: CASSFLPGQGNSGANVLTF.

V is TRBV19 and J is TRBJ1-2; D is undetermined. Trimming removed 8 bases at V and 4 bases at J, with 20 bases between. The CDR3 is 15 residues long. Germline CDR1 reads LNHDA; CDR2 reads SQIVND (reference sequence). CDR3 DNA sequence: TGTGCCAGTGGAAGCATGGCAGGTACAATCTATGGCTACACCTTC. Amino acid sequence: CASGSMAGTIYGYTF. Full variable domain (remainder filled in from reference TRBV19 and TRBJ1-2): DGGITQSPKYLFRKEGQNVTLSCEQNLNHDAMYWYRQDPGQGLRLIYYSQIVNDFQKGDIAEGYSVSREKKESFPLTVTSAQKNPTAFYLCASGSMAGTIYGYTFGSGTRLTVV.

CDR3 amino acids: CASMGPSEAFF. CDR3 bases: TGTGCCAGCATGGGGCCGAGTGAAGCTTTCTTT. The rearrangement uses TRBV2 and TRBJ1-1, with a tentative D call TRBD1 (5 bases). Between the trimmed V and J ends, which lost 7 bases and 7 bases, there was a span of 10 bases. Germline CDR1 reads SNHLY; CDR2 reads FYNNEI. This CDR3 is built from 11 residues. The variable domain in full, completed from reference TRBV2 and TRBJ1-1, reads EPEVTQTPSHQVTQMGQEVILRCVPISNHLYFYWYRQILGQKVEFLVSFYNNEISEKSEIFDDQFSVERPDGSNFTLKIRSTKLEDSAMYFCASMGPSEAFFGQGTRLTVV.

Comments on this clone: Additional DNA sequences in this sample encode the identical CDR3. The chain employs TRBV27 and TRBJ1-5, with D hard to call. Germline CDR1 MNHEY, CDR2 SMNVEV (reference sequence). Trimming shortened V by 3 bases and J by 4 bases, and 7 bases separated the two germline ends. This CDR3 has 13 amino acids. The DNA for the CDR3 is TGTGCCAGCAGTTTTCGGGGAAATCAGCCCCAGCATTTT. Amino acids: CASSFRGNQPQHF.

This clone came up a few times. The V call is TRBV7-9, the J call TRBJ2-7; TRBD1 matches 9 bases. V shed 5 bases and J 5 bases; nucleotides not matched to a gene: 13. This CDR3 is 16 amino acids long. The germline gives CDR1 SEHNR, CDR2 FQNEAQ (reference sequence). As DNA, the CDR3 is TGTGCCAGCAGCCCACAGGGGGCTCCCACGAGGAACGAGCAGTACTTC. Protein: CASSPQGAPTRNEQYF.

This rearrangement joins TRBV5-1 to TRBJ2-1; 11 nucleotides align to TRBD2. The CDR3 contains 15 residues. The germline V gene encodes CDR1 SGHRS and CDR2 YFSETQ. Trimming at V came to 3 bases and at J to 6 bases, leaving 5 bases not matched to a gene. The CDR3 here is CASSSIAGGRNEQFF. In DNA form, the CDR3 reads TGCGCCAGCAGCTCGATAGCGGGGGGGCGCAATGAGCAGTTCTTC. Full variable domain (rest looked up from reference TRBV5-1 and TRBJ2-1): KAGVTQTPRYLIKTRGQQVTLSCSPISGHRSVSWYQQTPGQGLQFLFEYFSETQRNKGNFPGRFSGRQFSNSRSEMNVSTLELGDSALYLCASSSIAGGRNEQFFGPGTRLTVL.

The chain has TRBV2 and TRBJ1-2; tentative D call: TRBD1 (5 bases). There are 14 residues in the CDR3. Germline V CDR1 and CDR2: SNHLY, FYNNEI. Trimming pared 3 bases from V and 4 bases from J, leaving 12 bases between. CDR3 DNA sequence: TGTGCCAGCAGTGAGGCGCAGGGTCGCTATGGCTACACCTTC. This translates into CASSEAQGRYGYTF.

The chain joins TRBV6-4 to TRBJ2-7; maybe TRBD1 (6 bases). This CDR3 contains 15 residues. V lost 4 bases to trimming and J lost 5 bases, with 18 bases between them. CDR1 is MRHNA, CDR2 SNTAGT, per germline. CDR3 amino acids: CASSAPLAGVNEQYF. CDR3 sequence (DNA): TGTGCCAGCAGTGCTCCTCTAGCAGGGGTCAACGAGCAGTACTTC.

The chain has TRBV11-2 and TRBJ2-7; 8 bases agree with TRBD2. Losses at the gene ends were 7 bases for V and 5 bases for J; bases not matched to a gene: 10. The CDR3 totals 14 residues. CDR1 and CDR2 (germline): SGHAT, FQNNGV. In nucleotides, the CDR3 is TGTGCCAGCACCTTGCGGGGGGTGGGGGACGAGCAGTACTTC. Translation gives CASTLRGVGDEQYF.

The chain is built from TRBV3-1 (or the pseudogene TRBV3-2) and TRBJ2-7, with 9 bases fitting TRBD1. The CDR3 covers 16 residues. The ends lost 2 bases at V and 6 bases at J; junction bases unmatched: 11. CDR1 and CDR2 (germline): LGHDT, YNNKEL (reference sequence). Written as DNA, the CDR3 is TGTGCCAGCAGCCAAAAAAGATCGGACAGGGGCATCGAGCAGTACTTC. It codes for CASSQKRSDRGIEQYF.

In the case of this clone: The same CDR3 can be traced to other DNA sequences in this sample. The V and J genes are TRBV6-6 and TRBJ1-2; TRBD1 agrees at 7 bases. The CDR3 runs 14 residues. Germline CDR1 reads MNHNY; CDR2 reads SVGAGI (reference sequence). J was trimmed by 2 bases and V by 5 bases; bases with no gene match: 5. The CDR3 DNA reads TGTGCCAGCAGTCCCGGGACAGCAAACTATGGCTACACCTTC. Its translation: CASSPGTANYGYTF.

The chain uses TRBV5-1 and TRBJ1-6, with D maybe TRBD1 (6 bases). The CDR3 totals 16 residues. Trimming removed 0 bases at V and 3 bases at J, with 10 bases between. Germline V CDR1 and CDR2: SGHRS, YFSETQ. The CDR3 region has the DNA TGCGCCAGCAGCTTGGTCGGACAGATCTATAATTCACCCCTCCACTTT. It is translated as CASSLVGQIYNSPLHF.

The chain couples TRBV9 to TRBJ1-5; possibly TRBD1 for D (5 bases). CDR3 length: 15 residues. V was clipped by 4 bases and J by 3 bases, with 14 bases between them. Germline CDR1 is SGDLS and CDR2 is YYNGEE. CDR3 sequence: CASSQGGHFNQPQHF. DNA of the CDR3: TGTGCCAGCAGCCAGGGCGGACATTTCAATCAGCCCCAGCATTTT.

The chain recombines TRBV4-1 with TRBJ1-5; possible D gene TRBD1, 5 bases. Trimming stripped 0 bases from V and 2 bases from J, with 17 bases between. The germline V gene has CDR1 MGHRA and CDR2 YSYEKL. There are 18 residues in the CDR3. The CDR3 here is CASSQDNRYTHGNQPQHF. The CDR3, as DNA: TGCGCCAGCAGCCAAGATAACAGGTATACGCATGGCAATCAGCCCCAGCATTTT.

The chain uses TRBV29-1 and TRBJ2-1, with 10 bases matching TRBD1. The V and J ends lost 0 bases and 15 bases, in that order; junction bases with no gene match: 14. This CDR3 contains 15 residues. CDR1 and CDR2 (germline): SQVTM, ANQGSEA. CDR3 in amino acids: CSVEEPSLATGGWFF. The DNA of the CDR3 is TGCAGCGTTGAAGAACCGAGCTTGGCGACAGGGGGCTGGTTCTTC.

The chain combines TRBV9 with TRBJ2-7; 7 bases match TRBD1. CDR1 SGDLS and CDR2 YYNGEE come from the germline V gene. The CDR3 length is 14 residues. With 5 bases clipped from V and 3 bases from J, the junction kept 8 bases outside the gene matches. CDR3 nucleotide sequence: TGTGCCAGCAGTCCTAAGGGGGCTGACTACGAGCAGTACTTC. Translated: CASSPKGADYEQYF.

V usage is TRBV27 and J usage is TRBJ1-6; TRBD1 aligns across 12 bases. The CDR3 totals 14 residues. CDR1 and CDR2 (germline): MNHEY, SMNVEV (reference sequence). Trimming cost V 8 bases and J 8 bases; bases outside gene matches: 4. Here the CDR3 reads CASRGTGGDSPLHF. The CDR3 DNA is TGTGCCAGCCGGGGGACAGGGGGCGATTCACCCCTCCACTTT.

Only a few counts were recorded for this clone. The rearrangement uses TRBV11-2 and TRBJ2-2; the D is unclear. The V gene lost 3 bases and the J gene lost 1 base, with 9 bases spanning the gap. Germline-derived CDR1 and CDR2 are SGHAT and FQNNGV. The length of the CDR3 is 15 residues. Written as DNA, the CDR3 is TGTGCCAGCAGCTTGATTCCAGGGAACACCGGGGAGCTGTTTTTT. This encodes CASSLIPGNTGELFF.

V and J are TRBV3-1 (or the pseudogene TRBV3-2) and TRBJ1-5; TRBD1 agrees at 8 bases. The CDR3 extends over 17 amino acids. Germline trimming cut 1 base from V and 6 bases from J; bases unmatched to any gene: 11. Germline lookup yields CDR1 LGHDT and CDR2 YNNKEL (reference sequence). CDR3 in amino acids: CASSQGGGQGAIQPQHF. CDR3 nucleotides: TGTGCCAGCAGCCAAGGGGGAGGGCAGGGGGCTATTCAGCCCCAGCATTTT.

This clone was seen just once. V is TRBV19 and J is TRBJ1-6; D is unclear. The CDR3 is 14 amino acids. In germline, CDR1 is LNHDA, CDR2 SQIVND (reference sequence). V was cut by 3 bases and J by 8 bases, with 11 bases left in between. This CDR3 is CASSINAVYSPLHF. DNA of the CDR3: TGTGCCAGTAGTATTAATGCGGTGTATTCACCCCTCCACTTT.

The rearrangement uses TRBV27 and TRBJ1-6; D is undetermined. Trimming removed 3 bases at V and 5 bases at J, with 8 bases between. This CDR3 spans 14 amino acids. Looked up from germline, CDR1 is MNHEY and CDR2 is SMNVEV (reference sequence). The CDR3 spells CASSFYSHNSPLHF. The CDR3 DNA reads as TGTGCCAGCAGTTTTTACAGCCATAATTCACCCCTCCACTTT.

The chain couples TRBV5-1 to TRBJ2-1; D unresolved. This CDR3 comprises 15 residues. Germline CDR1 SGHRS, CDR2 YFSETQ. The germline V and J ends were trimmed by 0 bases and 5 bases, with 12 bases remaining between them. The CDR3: CASSLEVLGDNEQFF. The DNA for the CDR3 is TGCGCCAGCAGCTTGGAGGTTTTGGGCGACAATGAGCAGTTCTTC. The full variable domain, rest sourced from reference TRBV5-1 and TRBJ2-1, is KAGVTQTPRYLIKTRGQQVTLSCSPISGHRSVSWYQQTPGQGLQFLFEYFSETQRNKGNFPGRFSGRQFSNSRSEMNVSTLELGDSALYLCASSLEVLGDNEQFFGPGTRLTVL.